This TCR beta chain was recovered during a study of naive and memory T cell subsets. The CDR3 length is 12 residues. CDR1 is DFQATT, CDR2 SNEGSKA, per germline (reference sequence). V dropped 5 bases and J dropped 3 bases, with 11 bases sitting between them. This clonotype was recorded many times. Its target is unknown. Two oligonucleotides, mixed equimolar, formed the beta constant-region primer covering TRBC1 and TRBC2. Nested alpha and beta constant-region primers with the SP2 primer drove four PCR rounds on ligated cDNA. TCRdb re-analysed the UMI-ligation and nested PCR reads in MiXCR, keeping a single row per CDR3 protein. This table holds roughly 99,000 distinct CDR3 sequences, about 11% found once. Study observations and caveats: A few larger clonotypes appeared in naive repertoires, especially CD8, possibly memory cells re-expressing CD45RA.

The specimen was naive CD4+ T cells from blood. This chain links TRBV20-1 with TRBJ2-7; maybe TRBD1 (6 bases). The sequence was collected from a human donor in good health. The CDR3, as DNA: TGCAGTGCTCGCCGGGACAACTACGAGCAGTACTTC. Its protein is CSARRDNYEQYF.